This T cell receptor (beta chain) was observed in a study of T-cell memory formation after mild COVID-19. Across the whole study: Among the donors, TCR clusters were largely specific to each donor.

This clonotype was counted a few times. Its antigen is not identified. With constant-segment primers, 5'RACE yielded cDNA libraries of TCR alpha and TCR beta that carried sample barcodes and UMIs. TCRdb analysed the 5' RACE reads with MiXCR anew, one entry per CDR3 protein. The sample consists of approximately 440,000 distinct CDR3 sequences, 20% of them appearing once. The CDR3 has 16 amino acids. The germline gives CDR1 MNHNS, CDR2 SASEGT. Trimming removed 4 bases from V and 6 bases from J; junction bases left unmatched: 10. Notes on the study in general: A second wave expanding day 15 to 37 was CD4+-biased; contracting clones were balanced. That cross-reactive memory joined was suggested by some responding clones appearing in pre-infection memory.

The sample was PBMCs or a T cell subset sorted from them (not recorded which). The TCR originated in an adult woman who had mild COVID-19 (a few samples of this study predate the infection). Cell type and time point are not known. This chain uses TRBV6-1 with TRBJ1-5, with 9 bases aligning to TRBD1. CDR3 amino acids: CASSGSFGTGFQPQHF. DNA for the CDR3: TGTGCCAGCAGTGGGTCTTTCGGGACAGGGTTTCAGCCCCAGCATTTT.